Below, one TCR beta chain is given with its context. This sample was taken from a study of T cell changes during pregnancy in multiple sclerosis. Assay used: immunoSEQ multiplex PCR; TCRdb lists only in-frame clones, some missing. This sample yields approximately 37,000 clones, of which 90% to 95% are seen a single time; 1.7% belongs to the top ten. V lost 3 bases to trimming and J lost 1 base, with 10 bases between them. Germline V gene sequence: CDR1 SGHRS, CDR2 YFSETQ. The CDR3 extends over 14 amino acids. This TCR derives from a female donor with multiple sclerosis, enrolled in a pregnancy study. The specimen was peripheral blood, collected in the third trimester of pregnancy. The chain has TRBV5-1 and TRBJ2-5, with a weak D call TRBD1 (6 bases). CDR3 coding DNA: TGCGCCAGCAGCTACGGACAGACCCAAGAGACCCAGTACTTC. It specifies CASSYGQTQETQYF.